This TCR beta chain was recorded in a study of T-cell memory formation after mild COVID-19. Study information: Clusters were largely donor specific.

MiXCR was run by TCRdb on the 5' RACE reads, yielding one entry per CDR3 protein. The sample consists of 140,000 or so distinct CDR3 sequences, approximately 21% of them appearing once. The table lists this clonotype with a few counts. The specimen was PBMCs or a T cell subset sorted from them (not recorded which). The receptor was derived from an adult woman who had mild COVID-19 (a few samples of this study predate the infection). Cell type and time point are not known.

The CDR3 region has the DNA TGTGCCAGCAGGGATACAGGGGGGGGAACTGAAGCTTTCTTT. Protein: CASRDTGGGTEAFF. This sequence joins TRBV12-3 or TRBV12-4 and TRBJ1-1; 8 bases map to TRBD1. The ends lost 6 bases at V and 5 bases at J; junction bases unmatched: 8. This CDR3 comprises 14 residues.